The clone carrying this T cell receptor beta chain was detected ten times or more. The target antigen is unknown. The sample comes from a study of CD8+CD57+ T cells in acquired aplastic anemia. The TCR beta profiling, which covered VDJ combination and CDR3 sequence, was carried out using genomic DNA as the template. Via MiXCR, TCRdb re-called the reads, giving one row per CDR3 protein. The sample records 150,000 to 200,000 distinct CDR3 sequences, 40% to 60% being singletons. The sequenced patients had an expansion of CD8+CD57+ cells seen by flow cytometry. Blood came from patients not yet given any therapy. Trimming shortened V by 7 bases and J by 0 bases, and 11 bases separated the two germline ends. Germline V CDR1 and CDR2: SQVTM, ANQGSEA. This CDR3 is 13 amino acids long. Points from the study as a whole: Patients were compared with controls for CD8+ Simpson's diversity, and no significant difference emerged.

The chain joins TRBV29-1 to TRBJ2-3; a weak D match, TRBD2 (6 bases). The sample was sorted CD4+, CD8+, or CD8+CD57+ T cells (not recorded which) from PBMCs. This receptor was obtained from a human donor with aplastic anemia. Here the CDR3 DNA reads TGCAGCGCCCCGGGGGTTAGCACAGATACGCAGTATTTT. It specifies CSAPGVSTDTQYF.